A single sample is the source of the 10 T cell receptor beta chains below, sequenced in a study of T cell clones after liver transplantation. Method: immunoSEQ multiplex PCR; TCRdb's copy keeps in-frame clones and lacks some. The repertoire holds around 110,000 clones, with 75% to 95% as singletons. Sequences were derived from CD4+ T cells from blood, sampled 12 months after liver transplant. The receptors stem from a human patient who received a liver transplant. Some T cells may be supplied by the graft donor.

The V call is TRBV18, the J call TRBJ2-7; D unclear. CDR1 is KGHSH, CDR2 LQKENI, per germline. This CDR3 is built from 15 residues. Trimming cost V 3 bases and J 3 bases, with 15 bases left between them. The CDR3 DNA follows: TGTGCCAGCTCACCGCCTGGACGGAGCCTCTACGAGCAGTACTTC. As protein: CASSPPGRSLYEQYF.

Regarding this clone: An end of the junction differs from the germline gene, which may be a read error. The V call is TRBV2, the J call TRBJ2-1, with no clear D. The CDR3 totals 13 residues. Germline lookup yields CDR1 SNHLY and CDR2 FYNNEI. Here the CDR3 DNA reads TGTGCCAGCAATGAACCCCCCGCAAACGAGCAGTTCTTC. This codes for CASNEPPANEQFF.

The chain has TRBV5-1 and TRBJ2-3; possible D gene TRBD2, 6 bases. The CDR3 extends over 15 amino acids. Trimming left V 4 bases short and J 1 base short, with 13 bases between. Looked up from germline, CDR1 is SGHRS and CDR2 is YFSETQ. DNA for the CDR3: TGCGCCAGCAGCAGGGCGGGGTGGGGCACAGATACGCAGTATTTT. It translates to CASSRAGWGTDTQYF.

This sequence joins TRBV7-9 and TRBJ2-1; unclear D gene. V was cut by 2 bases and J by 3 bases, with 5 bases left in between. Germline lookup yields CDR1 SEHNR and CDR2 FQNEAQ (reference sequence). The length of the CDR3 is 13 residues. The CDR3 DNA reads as TGTGCCAGCAGCTTATACAGCTACAATGAGCAGTTCTTC. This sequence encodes CASSLYSYNEQFF.

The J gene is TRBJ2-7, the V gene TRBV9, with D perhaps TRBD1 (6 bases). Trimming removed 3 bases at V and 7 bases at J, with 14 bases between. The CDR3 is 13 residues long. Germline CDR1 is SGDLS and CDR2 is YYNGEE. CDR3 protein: CASSEQGTGEQYF. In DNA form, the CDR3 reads TGTGCCAGCAGCGAACAGGGTACGGGGGAGCAGTACTTC. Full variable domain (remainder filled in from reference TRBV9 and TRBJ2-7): DSGVTQTPKHLITATGQRVTLRCSPRSGDLSVYWYQQSLDQGLQFLIQYYNGEERAKGNILERFSAQQFPDLHSELNLSSLELGDSALYFCASSEQGTGEQYFGPGTRLTVT.

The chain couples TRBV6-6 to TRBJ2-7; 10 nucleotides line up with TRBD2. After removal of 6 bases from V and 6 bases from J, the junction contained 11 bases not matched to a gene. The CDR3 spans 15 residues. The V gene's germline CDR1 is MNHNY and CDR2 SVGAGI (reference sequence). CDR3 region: CASSPSGRASGEQYF. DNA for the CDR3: TGTGCCAGCAGCCCCAGCGGGAGGGCCTCGGGCGAGCAGTACTTC.

Written as DNA, the CDR3 is TGTGCCACCAGCAGAGAACGGAGGGGTACCTACGAGCAGTACTTC. Translating gives CATSRERRGTYEQYF. The rearrangement uses TRBV15 and TRBJ2-7; perhaps TRBD2 as D (6 bases). Germline V gene data show CDR1 as LNHNV and CDR2 as YYDKDF (reference sequence). The CDR3 totals 15 residues. V was clipped by 0 bases and J by 2 bases, with 11 bases between them.

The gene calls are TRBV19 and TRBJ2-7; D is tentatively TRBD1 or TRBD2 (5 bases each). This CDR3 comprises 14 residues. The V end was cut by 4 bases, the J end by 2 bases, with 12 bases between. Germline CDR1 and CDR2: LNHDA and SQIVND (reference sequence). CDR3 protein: CASSTRGAPYEQYF. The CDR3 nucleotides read TGTGCCAGTAGTACAAGGGGAGCACCCTACGAGCAGTACTTC.

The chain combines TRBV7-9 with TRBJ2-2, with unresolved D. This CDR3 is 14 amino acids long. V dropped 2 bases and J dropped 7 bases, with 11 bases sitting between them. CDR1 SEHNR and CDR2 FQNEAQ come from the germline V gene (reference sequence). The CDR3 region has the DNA TGTGCCAGCAGCTTATTTTCTAGGCGCGGGGAGCTGTTTTTT. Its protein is CASSLFSRRGELFF.

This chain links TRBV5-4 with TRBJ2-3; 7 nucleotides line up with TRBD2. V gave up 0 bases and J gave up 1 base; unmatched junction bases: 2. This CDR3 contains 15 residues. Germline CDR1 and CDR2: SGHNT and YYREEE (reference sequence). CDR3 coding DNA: TGTGCCAGCAGCTTGGGGCTAGCGGGCACAGATACGCAGTATTTT. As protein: CASSLGLAGTDTQYF.